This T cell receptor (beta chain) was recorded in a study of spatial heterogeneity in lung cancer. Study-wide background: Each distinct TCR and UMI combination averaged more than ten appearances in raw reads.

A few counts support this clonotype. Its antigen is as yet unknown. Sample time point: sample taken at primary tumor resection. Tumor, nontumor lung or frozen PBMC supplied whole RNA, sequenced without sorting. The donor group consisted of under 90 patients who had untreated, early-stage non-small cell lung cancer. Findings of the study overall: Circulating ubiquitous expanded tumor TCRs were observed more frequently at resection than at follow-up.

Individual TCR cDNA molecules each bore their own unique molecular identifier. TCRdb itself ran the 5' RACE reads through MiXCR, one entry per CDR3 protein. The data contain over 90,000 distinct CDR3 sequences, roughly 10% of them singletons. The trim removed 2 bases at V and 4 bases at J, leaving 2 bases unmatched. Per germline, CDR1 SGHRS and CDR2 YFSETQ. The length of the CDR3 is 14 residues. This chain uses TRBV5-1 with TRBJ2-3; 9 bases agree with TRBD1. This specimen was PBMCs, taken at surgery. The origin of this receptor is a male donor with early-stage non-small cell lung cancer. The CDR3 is CASSFRQGADTQYF. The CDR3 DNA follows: TGCGCCAGCAGCTTCCGACAGGGGGCAGATACGCAGTATTTT.